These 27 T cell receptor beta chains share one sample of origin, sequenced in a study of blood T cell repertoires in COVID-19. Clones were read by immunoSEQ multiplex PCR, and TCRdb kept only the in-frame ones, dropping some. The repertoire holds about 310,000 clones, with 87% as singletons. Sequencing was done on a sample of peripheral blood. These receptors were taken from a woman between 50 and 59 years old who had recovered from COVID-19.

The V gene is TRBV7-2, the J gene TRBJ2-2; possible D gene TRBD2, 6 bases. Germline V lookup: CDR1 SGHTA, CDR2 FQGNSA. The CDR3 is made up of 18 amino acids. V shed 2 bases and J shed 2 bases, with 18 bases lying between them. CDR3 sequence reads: CASSLRGPTGANTGELFF. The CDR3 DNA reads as TGTGCCAGCAGCTTAAGGGGACCTACGGGAGCTAACACCGGGGAGCTGTTTTTT.

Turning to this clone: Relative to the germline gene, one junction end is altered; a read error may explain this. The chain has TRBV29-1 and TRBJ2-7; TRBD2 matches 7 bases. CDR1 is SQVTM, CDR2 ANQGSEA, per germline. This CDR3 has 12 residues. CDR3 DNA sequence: TGCACCGTTTCGGGAGCGGGGAACGAGCAGTACTTC. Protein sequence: CTVSGAGNEQYF.

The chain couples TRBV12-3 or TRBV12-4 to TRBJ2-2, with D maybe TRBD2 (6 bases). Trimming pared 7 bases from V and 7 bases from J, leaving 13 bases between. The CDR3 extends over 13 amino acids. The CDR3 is CASKVHSGGELFF. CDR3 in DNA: TGTGCCAGCAAGGTTCATAGCGGCGGGGAGCTGTTTTTT.

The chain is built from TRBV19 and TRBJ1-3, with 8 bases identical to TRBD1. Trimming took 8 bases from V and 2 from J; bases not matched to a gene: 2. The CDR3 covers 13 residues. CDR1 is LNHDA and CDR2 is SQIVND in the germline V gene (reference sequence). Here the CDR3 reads CASWTGPGNTIYF. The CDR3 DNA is TGTGCCAGTTGGACAGGGCCTGGAAACACCATATATTTT.

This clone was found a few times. CDR3 in DNA: TGTGCCAGCAGCACCCAGGGATTTAGCAATCAGCCCCAGCATTTT. Its protein product is CASSTQGFSNQPQHF. This chain joins TRBV5-6 and TRBJ1-5; D possibly corresponds to TRBD1 (5 bases). CDR1 is SGHDT and CDR2 is YYEEEE in the germline V gene. CDR3 length: 15 amino acids. The V gene lost 4 bases and the J gene lost 0 bases, with 11 bases spanning the gap.

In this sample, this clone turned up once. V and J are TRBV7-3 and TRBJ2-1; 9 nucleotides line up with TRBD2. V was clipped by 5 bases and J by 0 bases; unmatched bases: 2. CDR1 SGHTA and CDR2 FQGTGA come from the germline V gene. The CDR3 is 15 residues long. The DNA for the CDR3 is TGTGCCAGCAGCCGTAGCGGGAGCTCCTACAATGAGCAGTTCTTC. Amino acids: CASSRSGSSYNEQFF.

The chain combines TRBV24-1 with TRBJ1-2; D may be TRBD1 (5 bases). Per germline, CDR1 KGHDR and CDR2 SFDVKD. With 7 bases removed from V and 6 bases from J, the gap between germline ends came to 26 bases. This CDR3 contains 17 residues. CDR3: CATRAPPGVHGGDGYTF. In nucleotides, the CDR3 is TGTGCCACCAGGGCACCCCCGGGGGTGCACGGAGGCGATGGCTACACCTTC.

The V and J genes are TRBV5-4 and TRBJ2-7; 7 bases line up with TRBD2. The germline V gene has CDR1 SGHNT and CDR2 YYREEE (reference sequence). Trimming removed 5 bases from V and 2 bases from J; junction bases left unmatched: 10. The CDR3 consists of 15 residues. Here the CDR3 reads CASRYSGTTAYEQYF. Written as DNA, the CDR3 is TGTGCCAGCAGATATTCCGGGACTACCGCCTACGAGCAGTACTTC.

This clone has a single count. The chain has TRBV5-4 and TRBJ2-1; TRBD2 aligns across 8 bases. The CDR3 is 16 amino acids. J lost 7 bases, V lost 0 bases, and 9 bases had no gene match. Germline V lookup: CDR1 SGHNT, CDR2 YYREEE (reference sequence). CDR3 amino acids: CASSLGLREGQNEQFF. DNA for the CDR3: TGTGCCAGCAGCTTGGGTCTCCGGGAGGGCCAGAATGAGCAGTTCTTC. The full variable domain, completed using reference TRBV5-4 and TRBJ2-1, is ETGVTQSPTHLIKTRGQQVTLRCSSQSGHNTVSWYQQALGQGPQFIFQYYREEENGRGNFPPRFSGLQFPNYSSELNVNALELDDSALYLCASSLGLREGQNEQFFGPGTRLTVL.

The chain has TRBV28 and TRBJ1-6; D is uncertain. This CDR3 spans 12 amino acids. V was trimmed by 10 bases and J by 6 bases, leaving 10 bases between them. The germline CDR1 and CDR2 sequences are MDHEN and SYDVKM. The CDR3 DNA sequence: TGTGCCACCAGATATAGTAATTCACCCCTCCACTTT. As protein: CATRYSNSPLHF.

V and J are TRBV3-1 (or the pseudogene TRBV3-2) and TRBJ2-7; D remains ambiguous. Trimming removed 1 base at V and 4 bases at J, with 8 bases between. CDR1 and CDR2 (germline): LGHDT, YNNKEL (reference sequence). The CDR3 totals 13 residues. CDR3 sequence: CASSQGAQYEQYF. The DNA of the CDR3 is TGTGCCAGCAGCCAAGGCGCCCAATACGAGCAGTACTTC.

In nucleotides, the CDR3 is TGTGCCAGCAGCCCCGGACAGGGTAGGACTAGCGGGAAGAACACCGGGGAGCTGTTTTTT. Its protein product is CASSPGQGRTSGKNTGELFF. The V and J genes are TRBV11-3 and TRBJ2-2, with 12 nucleotides matching TRBD2. The junction had 14 bases not matched to a gene; V was cut back by 5 bases and J by 1 base. The CDR3 consists of 20 residues. Per germline, CDR1 SGHNT and CDR2 YENEEA. The whole variable domain, filled in from reference TRBV11-3 and TRBJ2-2, reads EAGVVQSPRYKIIEKKQPVAFWCNPISGHNTLYWYLQNLGQGPELLIRYENEEAVDDSQLPKDRFSAERLKGVDSTLKIQPAELGDSAVYLCASSPGQGRTSGKNTGELFFGEGSRLTVL.

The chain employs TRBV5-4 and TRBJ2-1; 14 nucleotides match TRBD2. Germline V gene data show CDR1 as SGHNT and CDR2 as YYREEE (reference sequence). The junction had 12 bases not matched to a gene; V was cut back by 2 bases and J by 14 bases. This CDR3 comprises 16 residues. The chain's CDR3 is CASSFMTSGRAKGEFF. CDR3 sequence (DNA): TGTGCCAGCAGCTTCATGACTAGCGGGAGGGCTAAGGGAGAGTTCTTC.

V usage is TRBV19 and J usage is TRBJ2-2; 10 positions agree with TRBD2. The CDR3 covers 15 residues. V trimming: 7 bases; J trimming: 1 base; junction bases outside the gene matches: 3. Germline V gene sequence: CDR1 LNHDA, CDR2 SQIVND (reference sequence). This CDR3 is CASTSGGGNTGELFF. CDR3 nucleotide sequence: TGTGCCAGTACTAGCGGGGGAGGGAACACCGGGGAGCTGTTTTTT. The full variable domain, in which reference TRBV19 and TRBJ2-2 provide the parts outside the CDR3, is DGGITQSPKYLFRKEGQNVTLSCEQNLNHDAMYWYRQDPGQGLRLIYYSQIVNDFQKGDIAEGYSVSREKKESFPLTVTSAQKNPTAFYLCASTSGGGNTGELFFGEGSRLTVL.

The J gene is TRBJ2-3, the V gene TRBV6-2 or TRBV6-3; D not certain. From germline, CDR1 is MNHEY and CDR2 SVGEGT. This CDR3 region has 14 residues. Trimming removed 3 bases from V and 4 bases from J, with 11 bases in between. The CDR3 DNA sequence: TGTGCCAGCAGTTATGAGGCGGTGGCAGATACGCAGTATTTT. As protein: CASSYEAVADTQYF.

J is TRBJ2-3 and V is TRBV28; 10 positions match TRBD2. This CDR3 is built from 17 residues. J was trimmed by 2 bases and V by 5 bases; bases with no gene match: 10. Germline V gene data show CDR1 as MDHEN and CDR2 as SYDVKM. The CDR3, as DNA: TGTGCCAGCAGTACTCGGACTAGCGGAGCCTTCACAGATACGCAGTATTTT. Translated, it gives CASSTRTSGAFTDTQYF.

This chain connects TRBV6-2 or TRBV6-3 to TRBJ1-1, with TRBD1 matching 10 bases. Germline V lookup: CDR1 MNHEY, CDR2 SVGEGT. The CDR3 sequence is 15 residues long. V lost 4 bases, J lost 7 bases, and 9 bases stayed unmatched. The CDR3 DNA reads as TGTGCCAGCAGTTTTGGGACAGGGGTTCCCCTTGAAGCTTTCTTT. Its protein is CASSFGTGVPLEAFF.

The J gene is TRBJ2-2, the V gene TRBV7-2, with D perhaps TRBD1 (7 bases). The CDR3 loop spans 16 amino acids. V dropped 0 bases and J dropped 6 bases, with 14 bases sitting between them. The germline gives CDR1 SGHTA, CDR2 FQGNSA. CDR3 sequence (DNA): TGTGCCAGCAGCTTAGCGCCCAGGGGGGTCCCCGGGGAGCTGTTTTTT. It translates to CASSLAPRGVPGELFF. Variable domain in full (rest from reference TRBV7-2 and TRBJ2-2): GAGVSQSPSNKVTEKGKDVELRCDPISGHTALYWYRQSLGQGLEFLIYFQGNSAPDKSGLPSDRFSAERTGGSVSTLTIQRTQQEDSAVYLCASSLAPRGVPGELFFGEGSRLTVL.

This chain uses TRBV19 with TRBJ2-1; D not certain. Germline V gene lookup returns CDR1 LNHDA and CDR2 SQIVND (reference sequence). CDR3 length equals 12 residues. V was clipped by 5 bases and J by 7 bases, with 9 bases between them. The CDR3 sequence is CASSLLMNEQFF. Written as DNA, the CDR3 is TGTGCCAGTAGTTTATTAATGAATGAGCAGTTCTTC.

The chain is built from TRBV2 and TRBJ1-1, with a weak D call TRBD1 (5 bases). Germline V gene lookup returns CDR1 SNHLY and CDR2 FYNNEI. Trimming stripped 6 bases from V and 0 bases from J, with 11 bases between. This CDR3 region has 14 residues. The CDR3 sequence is CASSLRQLNTEAFF. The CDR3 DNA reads TGTGCCAGCAGCCTCAGACAGTTGAACACTGAAGCTTTCTTT.

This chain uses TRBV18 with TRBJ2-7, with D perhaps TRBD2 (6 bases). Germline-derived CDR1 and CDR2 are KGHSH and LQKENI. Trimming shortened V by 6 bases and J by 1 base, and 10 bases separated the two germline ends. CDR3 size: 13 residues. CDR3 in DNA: TGTGCCAGCTCTCCGGGGGTATCCTACGAGCAGTACTTC. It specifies CASSPGVSYEQYF.

CDR3 DNA sequence: TGTGCCAGTAGTATAGCTGGACAGGTCGGCTATGGCTACACCTTC. This encodes CASSIAGQVGYGYTF. The rearrangement links TRBV19 to TRBJ1-2; 7 nucleotides match TRBD1. Germline CDR1 and CDR2: LNHDA and SQIVND (reference sequence). Trimming at V came to 1 base and at J to 4 bases, leaving 6 bases not matched to a gene. CDR3 length: 15 amino acids.

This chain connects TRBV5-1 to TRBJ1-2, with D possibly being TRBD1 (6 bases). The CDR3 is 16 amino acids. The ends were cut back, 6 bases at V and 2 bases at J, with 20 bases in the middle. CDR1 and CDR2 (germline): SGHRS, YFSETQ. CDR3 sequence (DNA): TGCGCCAGCAACCCGGGGGGCACGGGGGCGAACTATGGCTACACCTTC. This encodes CASNPGGTGANYGYTF. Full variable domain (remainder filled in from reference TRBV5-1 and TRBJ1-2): KAGVTQTPRYLIKTRGQQVTLSCSPISGHRSVSWYQQTPGQGLQFLFEYFSETQRNKGNFPGRFSGRQFSNSRSEMNVSTLELGDSALYLCASNPGGTGANYGYTFGSGTRLTVV.

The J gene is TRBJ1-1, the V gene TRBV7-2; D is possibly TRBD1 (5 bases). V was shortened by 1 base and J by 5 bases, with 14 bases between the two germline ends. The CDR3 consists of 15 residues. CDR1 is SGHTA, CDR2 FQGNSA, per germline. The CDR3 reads CASSLEGRVRTEAFF. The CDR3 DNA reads TGTGCCAGCAGCTTAGAGGGCAGGGTGAGGACTGAAGCTTTCTTT.

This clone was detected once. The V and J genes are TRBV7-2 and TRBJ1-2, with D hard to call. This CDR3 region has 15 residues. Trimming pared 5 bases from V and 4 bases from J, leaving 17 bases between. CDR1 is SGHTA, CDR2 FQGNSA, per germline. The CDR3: CASSPWKGASYGYTF. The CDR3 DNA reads TGTGCCAGCAGCCCTTGGAAGGGAGCTTCCTATGGCTACACCTTC.

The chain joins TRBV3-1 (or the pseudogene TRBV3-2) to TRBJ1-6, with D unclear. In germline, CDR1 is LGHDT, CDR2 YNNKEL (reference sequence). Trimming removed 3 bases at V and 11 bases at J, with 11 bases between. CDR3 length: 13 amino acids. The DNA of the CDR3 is TGTGCCAGCAGCCAGGATGGTAGCGCACCCCTCCACTTT. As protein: CASSQDGSAPLHF.

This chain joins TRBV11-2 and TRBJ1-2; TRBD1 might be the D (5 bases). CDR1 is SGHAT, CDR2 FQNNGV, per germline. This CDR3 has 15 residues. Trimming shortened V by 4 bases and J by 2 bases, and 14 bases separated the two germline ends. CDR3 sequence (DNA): TGTGCCAGCAGCTCCGGGACGGGGGGAAACTATGGCTACACCTTC. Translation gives CASSSGTGGNYGYTF.